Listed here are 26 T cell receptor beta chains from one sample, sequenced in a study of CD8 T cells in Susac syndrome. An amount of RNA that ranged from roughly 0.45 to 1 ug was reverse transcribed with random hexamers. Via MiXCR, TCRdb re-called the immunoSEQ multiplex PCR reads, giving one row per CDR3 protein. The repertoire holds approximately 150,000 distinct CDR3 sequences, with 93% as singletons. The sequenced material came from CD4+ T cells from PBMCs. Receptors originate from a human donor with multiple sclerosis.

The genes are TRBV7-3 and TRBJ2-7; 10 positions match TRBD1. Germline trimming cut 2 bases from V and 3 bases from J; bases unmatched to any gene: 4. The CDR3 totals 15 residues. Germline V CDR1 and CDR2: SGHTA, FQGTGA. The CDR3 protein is CASSLHGDRGYEQYF. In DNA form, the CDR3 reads TGTGCCAGCAGCTTACACGGGGACAGGGGCTACGAGCAGTACTTC.

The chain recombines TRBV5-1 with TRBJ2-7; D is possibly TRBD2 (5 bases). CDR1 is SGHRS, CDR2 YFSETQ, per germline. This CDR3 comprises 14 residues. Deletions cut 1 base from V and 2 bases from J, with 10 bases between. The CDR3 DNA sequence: TGCGCCAGCAGCTTGCGGACTCCAACCTACGAGCAGTACTTC. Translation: CASSLRTPTYEQYF.

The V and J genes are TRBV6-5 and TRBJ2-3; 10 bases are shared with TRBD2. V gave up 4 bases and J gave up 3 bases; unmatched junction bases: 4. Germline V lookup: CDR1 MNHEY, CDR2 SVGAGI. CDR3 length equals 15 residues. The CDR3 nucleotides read TGTGCCAGCAGTTCTAGCGGGAGTAGGACAGATACGCAGTATTTT. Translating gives CASSSSGSRTDTQYF.

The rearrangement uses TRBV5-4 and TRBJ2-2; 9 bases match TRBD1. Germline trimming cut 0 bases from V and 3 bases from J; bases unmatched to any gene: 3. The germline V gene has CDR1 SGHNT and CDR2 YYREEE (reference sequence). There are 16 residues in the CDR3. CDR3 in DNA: TGTGCCAGCAGCTTGGGCGGGACAGGGTACACCGGGGAGCTGTTTTTT. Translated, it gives CASSLGGTGYTGELFF.

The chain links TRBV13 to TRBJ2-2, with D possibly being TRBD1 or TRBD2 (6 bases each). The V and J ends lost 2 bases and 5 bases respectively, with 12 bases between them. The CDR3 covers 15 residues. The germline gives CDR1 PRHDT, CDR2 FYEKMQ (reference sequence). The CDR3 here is CASSLRGVWTGELFF. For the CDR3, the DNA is TGTGCCAGCAGCTTAAGGGGGGTTTGGACCGGGGAGCTGTTTTTT.

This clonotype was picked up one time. CDR3 region: CATSDPGTGGSVGETQYF. In DNA, the CDR3 is TGTGCCACCAGTGACCCTGGGACAGGGGGTTCGGTAGGAGAGACCCAGTACTTC. The chain joins TRBV24-1 to TRBJ2-5; 11 nucleotides agree with TRBD1. CDR1 is KGHDR and CDR2 is SFDVKD in the germline V gene. V shed 4 bases and J 4 bases; nucleotides not matched to a gene: 13. The CDR3 runs to 18 residues.

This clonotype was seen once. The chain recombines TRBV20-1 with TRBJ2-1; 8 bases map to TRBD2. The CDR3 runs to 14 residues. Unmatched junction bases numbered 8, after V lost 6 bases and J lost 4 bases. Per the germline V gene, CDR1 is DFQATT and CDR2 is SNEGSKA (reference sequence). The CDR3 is CSAPGLDEYNEQFF. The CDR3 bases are TGCAGTGCCCCGGGACTAGACGAATACAATGAGCAGTTCTTC.

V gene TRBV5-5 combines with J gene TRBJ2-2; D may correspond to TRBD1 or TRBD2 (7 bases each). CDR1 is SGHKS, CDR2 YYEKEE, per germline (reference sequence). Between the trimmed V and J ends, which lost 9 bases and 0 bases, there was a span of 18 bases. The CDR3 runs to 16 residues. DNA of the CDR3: TGTGCCACCCGTAGGGGAGGGGGCTCGAACACCGGGGAGCTGTTTTTT. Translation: CATRRGGGSNTGELFF.

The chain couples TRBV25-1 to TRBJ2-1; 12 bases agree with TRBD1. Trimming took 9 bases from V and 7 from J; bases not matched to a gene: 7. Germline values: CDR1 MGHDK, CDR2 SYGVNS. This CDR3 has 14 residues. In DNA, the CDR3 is TGTGCCAGTATGGGACAGGGGGCTTGGAATGAGCAGTTCTTC. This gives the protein CASMGQGAWNEQFF.

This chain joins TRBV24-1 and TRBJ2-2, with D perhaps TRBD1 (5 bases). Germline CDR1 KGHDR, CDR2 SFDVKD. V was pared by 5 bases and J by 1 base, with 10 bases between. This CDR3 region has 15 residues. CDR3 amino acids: CATSGNDRNTGELFF. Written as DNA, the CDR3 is TGTGCCACCAGTGGCAACGACAGGAACACCGGGGAGCTGTTTTTT.

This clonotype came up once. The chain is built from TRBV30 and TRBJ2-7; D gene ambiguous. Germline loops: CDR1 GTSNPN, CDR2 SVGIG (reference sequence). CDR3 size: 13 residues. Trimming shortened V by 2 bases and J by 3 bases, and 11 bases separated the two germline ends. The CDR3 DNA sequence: TGTGCCTGGAGTTCTGGCTTAGGCTACGAGCAGTACTTC. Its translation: CAWSSGLGYEQYF.

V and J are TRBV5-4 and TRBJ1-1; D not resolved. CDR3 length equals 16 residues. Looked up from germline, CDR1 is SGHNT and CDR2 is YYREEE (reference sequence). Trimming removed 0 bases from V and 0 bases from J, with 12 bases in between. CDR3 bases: TGTGCCAGCAGCTTGGCCGGTCTAACCATGAACACTGAAGCTTTCTTT. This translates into CASSLAGLTMNTEAFF.

The CDR3 coding sequence is TGTGCCAGCAGTGAAACGGAGGGCCCACCGTACTTC. Translated, it gives CASSETEGPPYF. The V gene is TRBV2, the J gene TRBJ2-7, with a weak D call TRBD2 (6 bases). There are 12 residues in the CDR3. The V gene lost 2 bases and the J gene lost 12 bases, with 14 bases spanning the gap. Germline CDR1 SNHLY, CDR2 FYNNEI.

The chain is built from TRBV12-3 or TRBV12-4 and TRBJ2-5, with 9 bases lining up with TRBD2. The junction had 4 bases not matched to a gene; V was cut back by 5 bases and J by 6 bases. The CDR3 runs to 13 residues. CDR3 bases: TGTGCCAGCAGTGGCGGGGGGGCGAAGACCCAGTACTTC. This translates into CASSGGGAKTQYF.

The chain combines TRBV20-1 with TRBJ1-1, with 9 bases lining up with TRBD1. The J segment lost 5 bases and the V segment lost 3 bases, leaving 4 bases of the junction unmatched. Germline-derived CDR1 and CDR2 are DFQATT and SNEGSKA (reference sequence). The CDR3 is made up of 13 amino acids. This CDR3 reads CSASGTGRTEAFF. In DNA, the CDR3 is TGCAGTGCTAGCGGGACAGGGAGAACTGAAGCTTTCTTT.

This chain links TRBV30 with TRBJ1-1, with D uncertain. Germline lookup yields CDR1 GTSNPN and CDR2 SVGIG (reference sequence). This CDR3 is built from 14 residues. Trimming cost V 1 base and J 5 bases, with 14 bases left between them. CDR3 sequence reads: CAWSEPGMGTEAFF. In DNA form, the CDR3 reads TGTGCCTGGAGTGAACCGGGGATGGGTACTGAAGCTTTCTTT.

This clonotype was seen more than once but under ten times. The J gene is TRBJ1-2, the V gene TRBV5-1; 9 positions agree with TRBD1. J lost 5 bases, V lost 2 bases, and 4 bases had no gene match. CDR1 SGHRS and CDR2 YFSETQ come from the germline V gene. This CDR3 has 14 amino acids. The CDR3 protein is CASSFRDREYGYTF. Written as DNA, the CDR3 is TGCGCCAGCAGCTTCCGGGACAGGGAATATGGCTACACCTTC.

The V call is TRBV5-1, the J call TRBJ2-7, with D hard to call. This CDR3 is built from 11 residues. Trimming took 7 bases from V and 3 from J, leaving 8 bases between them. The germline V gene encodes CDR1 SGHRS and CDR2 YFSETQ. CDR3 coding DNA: TGCGCCAGCGGCCTAAACTACGAGCAGTACTTC. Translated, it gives CASGLNYEQYF.

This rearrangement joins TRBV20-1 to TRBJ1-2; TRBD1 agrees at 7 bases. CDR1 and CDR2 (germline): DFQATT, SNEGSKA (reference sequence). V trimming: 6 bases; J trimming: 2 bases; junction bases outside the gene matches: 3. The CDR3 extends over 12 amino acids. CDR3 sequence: CSAPDRNYGYTF. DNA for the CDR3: TGCAGTGCCCCGGACAGGAACTATGGCTACACCTTC.

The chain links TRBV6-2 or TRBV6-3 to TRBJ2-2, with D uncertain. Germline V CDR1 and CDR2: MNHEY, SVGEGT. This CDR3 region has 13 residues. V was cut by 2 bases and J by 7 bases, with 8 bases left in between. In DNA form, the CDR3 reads TGTGCCAGCAGTTACGACGGGTACGGGGAGCTGTTTTTT. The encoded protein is CASSYDGYGELFF.

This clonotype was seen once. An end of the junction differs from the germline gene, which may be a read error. CDR3 residues: CASSLNRDNEQF. The CDR3 nucleotides are TGTGCCAGCAGCCTCAACAGGGACAATGAGCAGTTC. The V gene is TRBV3-1, the J gene TRBJ2-1, with TRBD1 as a possible D gene (6 bases). Germline lookup yields CDR1 LGHDT and CDR2 YNNKEL (reference sequence). The CDR3 extends over 12 amino acids.

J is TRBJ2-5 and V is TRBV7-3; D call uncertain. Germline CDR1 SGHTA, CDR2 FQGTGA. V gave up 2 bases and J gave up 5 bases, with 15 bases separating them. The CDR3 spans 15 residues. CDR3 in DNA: TGTGCCAGCAGCTTACAGTCTGGGGTCGGGGAGACCCAGTACTTC. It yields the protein CASSLQSGVGETQYF.

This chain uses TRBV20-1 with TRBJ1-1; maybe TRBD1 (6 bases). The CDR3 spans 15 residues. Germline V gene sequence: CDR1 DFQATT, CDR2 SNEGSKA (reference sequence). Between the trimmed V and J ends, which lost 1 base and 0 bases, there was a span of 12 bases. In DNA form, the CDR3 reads TGCAGTGCTAGAGTAACCGGGACACTGAACACTGAAGCTTTCTTT. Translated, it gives CSARVTGTLNTEAFF.

The chain's CDR3 is CASGTSGRDYEQYF. CDR3 sequence (DNA): TGTGCCAGCGGGACTAGCGGGAGGGACTACGAGCAGTACTTC. This chain joins TRBV5-6 and TRBJ2-7; TRBD2 matches 16 bases. The V and J ends lost 7 bases and 3 bases, in that order; junction bases with no gene match: 1. CDR1 is SGHDT and CDR2 is YYEEEE in the germline V gene. The CDR3 is made up of 14 amino acids.

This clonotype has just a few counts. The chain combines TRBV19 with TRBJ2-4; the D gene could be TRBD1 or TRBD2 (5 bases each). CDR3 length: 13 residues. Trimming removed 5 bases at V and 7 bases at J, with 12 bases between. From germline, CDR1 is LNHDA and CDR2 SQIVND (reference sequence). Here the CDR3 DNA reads TGTGCCAGTAGTCTCGGGACGGAGAACATTCAGTACTTC. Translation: CASSLGTENIQYF.

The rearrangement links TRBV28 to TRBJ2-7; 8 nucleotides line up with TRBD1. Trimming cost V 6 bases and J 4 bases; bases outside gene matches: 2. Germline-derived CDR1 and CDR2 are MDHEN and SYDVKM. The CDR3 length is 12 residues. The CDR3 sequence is CASRGQVYEQYF. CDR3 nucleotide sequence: TGTGCCAGCAGGGGACAGGTTTACGAGCAGTACTTC.